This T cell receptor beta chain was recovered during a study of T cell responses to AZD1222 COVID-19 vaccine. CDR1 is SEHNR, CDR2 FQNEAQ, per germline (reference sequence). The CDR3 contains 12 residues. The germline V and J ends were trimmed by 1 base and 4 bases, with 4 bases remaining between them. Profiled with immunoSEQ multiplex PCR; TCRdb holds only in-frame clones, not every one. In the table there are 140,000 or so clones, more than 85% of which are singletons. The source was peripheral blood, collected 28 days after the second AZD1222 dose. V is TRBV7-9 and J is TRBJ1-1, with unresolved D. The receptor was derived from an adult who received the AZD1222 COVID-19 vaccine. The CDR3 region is CASSLGSTEAFF. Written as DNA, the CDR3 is TGTGCCAGCAGCTTAGGGAGCACTGAAGCTTTCTTT. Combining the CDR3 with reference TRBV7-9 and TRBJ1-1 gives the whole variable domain DTGVSQNPRHKITKRGQNVTFRCDPISEHNRLYWYRQTLGQGPEFLTYFQNEAQLEKSRLLSDRFSAERPKGSFSTLEIQRTEQGDSAMYLCASSLGSTEAFFGQGTRLTVV.